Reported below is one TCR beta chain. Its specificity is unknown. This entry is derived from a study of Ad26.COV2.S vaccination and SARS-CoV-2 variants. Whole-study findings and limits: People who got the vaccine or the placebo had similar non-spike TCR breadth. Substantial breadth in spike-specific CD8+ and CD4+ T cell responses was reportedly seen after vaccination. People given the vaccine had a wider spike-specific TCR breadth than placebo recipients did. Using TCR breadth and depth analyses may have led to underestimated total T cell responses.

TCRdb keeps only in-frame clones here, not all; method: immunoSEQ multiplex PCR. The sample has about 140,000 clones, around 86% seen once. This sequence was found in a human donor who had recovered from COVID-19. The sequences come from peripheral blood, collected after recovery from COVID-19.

The CDR3 sequence: CASSYRGGNQPQHF. CDR3 bases: TGTGCCAGCAGTTACAGGGGGGGCAATCAGCCCCAGCATTTT. V gene TRBV6-5 combines with J gene TRBJ1-5; possibly TRBD1 for D (6 bases). V lost 2 bases and J 2 bases, leaving 7 bases between the germline ends. The CDR3 spans 14 residues. Looked up from germline, CDR1 is MNHEY and CDR2 is SVGAGI.